The clone carrying this T cell receptor beta chain showed up many times. What it binds is unknown. The sample comes from a study of human T cells and chemical hapten exposure. Study summary: Patches that contained 0.01% DPC were applied to the upper back and read at 6 days.

Study-wide results and caveats: Expanded TCRs formed significantly more large CDR3 similarity clusters than controls.

This CDR3 has 16 amino acids. Trimming removed 0 bases at V and 5 bases at J, with 14 bases between. Germline V gene sequence: CDR1 SGHVS, CDR2 FNYEAQ. Described time point: pre-sensitization, week 0. Noted treatment: therapeutic diphenylcyclopropenone sensitization with weekly scalp DPC. TCRdb itself ran the RACE reads through MiXCR, one entry per CDR3 protein. The sample includes roughly 90,000 distinct CDR3 sequences, 9.6% seen only once; the top ten take roughly 4%. The rearrangement links TRBV7-6 to TRBJ2-4; tentatively, D is TRBD1 (6 bases). The sequence was obtained from a woman in her 40s with alopecia areata. Some clones in this sample may be carry-over from other donors' samples. This specimen consisted of whole blood, obtained in connection with sensitization to the hapten diphenylcyclopropenone (DPC). CDR3 in DNA: TGTGCCAGCAGCTTAGCGATTTCTCCAGGGGAAAACATTCAGTACTTC. Its translation: CASSLAISPGENIQYF.